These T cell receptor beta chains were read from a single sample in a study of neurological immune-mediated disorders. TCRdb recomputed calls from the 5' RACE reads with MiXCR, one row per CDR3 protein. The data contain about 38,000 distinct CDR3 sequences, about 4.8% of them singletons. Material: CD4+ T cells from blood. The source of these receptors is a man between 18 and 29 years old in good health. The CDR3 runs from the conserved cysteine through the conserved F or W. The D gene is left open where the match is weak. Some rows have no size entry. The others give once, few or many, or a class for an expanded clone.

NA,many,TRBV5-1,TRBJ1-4,CATRPGQHPEATNEKLFF,TGCGCCACCCGACCGGGCCAGCACCCGGAGGCAACTAATGAAAAACTGTTTTTT
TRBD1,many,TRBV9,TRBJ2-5,CASSAGQGGQTQYF,TGTGCCAGCAGCGCCGGACAGGGTGGCCAGACCCAGTACTTC
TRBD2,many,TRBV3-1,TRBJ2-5,CASRPGGDGETQYF,TGTGCCAGCCGACCGGGGGGTGACGGGGAGACCCAGTACTTC
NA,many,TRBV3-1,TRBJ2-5,CASSQVPDTRDMKTQYF,TGTGCCAGCAGCCAAGTCCCTGATACTAGGGACATGAAGACCCAGTACTTC
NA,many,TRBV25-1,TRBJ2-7,CASSAQGVEQYF,TGTGCCAGCAGTGCGCAGGGCGTCGAGCAGTACTTC
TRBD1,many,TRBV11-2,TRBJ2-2,CASSLETGPWYSTGELFF,TGTGCCAGCAGCTTAGAGACAGGGCCTTGGTATAGTACCGGGGAGCTGTTTTTT
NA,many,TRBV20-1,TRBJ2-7,CSVERDGGGYEQYF,TGCAGTGTGGAACGGGACGGTGGTGGATACGAGCAGTACTTC
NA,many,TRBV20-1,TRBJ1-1,CSARTGNTEAFF,TGCAGTGCTAGGACCGGGAACACTGAAGCTTTCTTT
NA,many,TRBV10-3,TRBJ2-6,CAISASQRYPSGANVLTF,TGTGCCATCAGTGCTTCACAACGTTACCCCTCTGGGGCCAACGTCCTGACTTTC
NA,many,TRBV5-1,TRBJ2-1,CASSLGTSSYNEQFF,TGCGCCAGCAGCTTGGGCACGAGCTCCTACAATGAGCAGTTCTTC
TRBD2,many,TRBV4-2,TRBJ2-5,CASSQEAGLAGASETQYF,TGTGCCAGCAGCCAAGAGGCGGGACTAGCGGGGGCATCGGAGACCCAGTACTTC
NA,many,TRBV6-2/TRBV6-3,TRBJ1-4,CASSVQREEKLFF,TGTGCCAGCAGCGTCCAGCGAGAGGAAAAACTGTTTTTT
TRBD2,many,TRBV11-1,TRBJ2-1,CASSLGSKRTSGGAGSYNEQFF,TGTGCCAGCAGCTTAGGATCGAAGAGGACTAGCGGGGGGGCTGGATCCTACAATGAGCAGTTCTTC
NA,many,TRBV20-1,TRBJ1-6,CSARDYRNSPLHF,TGCAGTGCTAGAGATTACAGGAATTCACCCCTCCACTTT
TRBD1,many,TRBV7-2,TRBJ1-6,CASSLAGGSPLHF,TGTGCCAGCAGCTTAGCAGGGGGCTCACCCCTCCACTTT
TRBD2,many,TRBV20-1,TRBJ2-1,CSARATAGGVNEQFF,TGCAGTGCTAGAGCAACCGCGGGGGGCGTCAATGAGCAGTTCTTC
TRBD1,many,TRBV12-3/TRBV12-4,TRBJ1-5,CASSSLQGAAPNQPQHF,TGTGCCAGCAGTTCCCTCCAGGGGGCAGCGCCCAATCAGCCCCAGCATTTT
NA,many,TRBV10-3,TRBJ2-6,CAISESSGANVLTF,TGTGCCATCAGTGAGTCTTCTGGGGCCAACGTCCTGACTTTC
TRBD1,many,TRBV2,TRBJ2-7,CASSQDRAYEQYF,TGTGCCAGCAGTCAGGACAGGGCGTACGAGCAGTACTTC
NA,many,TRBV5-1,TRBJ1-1,CASTRGDTEAFF,TGCGCCAGCACACGCGGGGACACTGAAGCTTTCTTT
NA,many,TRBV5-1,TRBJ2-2,CASSLAVGVGTGELFF,TGCGCCAGCAGCTTGGCGGTGGGCGTGGGCACCGGGGAGCTGTTTTTT
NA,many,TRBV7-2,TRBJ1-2,CASSYAPGMTNYGYTF,TGTGCCAGCAGTTACGCCCCAGGGATGACTAACTATGGCTACACCTTC
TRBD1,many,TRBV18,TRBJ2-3,CASSPATGFDTQYF,TGTGCCAGCTCACCGGCGACAGGGTTTGATACGCAGTATTTT
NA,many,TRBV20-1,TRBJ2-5,CSARDRMGGETQYF,TGCAGTGCTAGAGATAGGATGGGCGGAGAGACCCAGTACTTC
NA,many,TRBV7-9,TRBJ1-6,CASSLEAKSVPLHF,TGTGCCAGCAGCTTAGAGGCAAAGAGCGTACCCCTCCACTTT
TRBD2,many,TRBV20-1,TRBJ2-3,CSAEKRGGTFWDVDTQYF,TGCAGTGCGGAAAAGCGGGGGGGGACGTTTTGGGATGTAGATACGCAGTATTTT
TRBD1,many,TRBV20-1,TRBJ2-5,CSAVDRGRETQYF,TGCAGTGCCGTGGACAGGGGGCGAGAGACCCAGTACTTC
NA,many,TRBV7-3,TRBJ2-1,CTSREGGEQFF,TGTACCAGCAGGGAGGGGGGTGAGCAGTTCTTC
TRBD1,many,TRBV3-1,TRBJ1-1,CASSLGDRLNTEAFF,TGTGCCAGCAGCCTAGGGGACAGGTTAAACACTGAAGCTTTCTTT
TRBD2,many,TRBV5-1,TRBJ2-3,CASNESPGTSLAYF,TGCGCCAGCAATGAGAGTCCCGGGACTAGCCTAGCGTATTTT
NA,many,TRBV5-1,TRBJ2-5,CASSPTPGSEETQYF,TGCGCCAGCAGCCCTACCCCAGGGTCGGAAGAGACCCAGTACTTC
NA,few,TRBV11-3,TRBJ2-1,CASSDTLLGVQFF,TGTGCCAGCAGCGACACGTTATTGGGCGTCCAGTTCTTC
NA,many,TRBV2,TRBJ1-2,CASSPSGHGYTF,TGTGCCAGCAGTCCATCGGGGCATGGCTACACCTTC
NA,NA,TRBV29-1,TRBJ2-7,CSVELADSKQYF,TGCAGCGTTGAACTTGCAGACAGTAAGCAGTACTTC
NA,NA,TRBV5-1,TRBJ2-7,CANSDVQGNQYEQYF,TGCGCCAATAGCGACGTCCAGGGGAATCAGTACGAGCAGTACTTC
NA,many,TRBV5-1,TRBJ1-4,CASSYGGSTTNEKLFF,TGCGCCAGCAGCTACGGAGGTAGCACAACTAATGAAAAACTGTTTTTT
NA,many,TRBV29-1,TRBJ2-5,CSARRRGETQYF,TGCAGCGCTCGACGGCGGGGAGAGACCCAGTACTTC
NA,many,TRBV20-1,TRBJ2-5,CSAMDSQETQYF,TGCAGTGCTATGGACAGCCAAGAGACCCAGTACTTC
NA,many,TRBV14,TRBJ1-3,CASSQRSPANSGNTIYF,TGTGCCAGCAGCCAAAGAAGTCCGGCGAACTCTGGAAACACCATATATTTT
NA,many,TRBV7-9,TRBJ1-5,CASSLESQPQHF,TGTGCCAGCAGCTTAGAGTCCCAGCCCCAGCATTTT
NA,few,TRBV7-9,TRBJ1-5,CASSQGTGVYQPQHF,TGTGCCAGCAGCCAAGGGACGGGGGTGTATCAGCCCCAGCATTTT
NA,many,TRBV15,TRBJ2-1,CATSRGRYNEQFF,TGTGCCACCAGCAGAGGACGTTACAATGAGCAGTTCTTC
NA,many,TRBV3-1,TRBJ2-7,CASSQDLGPYYEQYF,TGTGCCAGCAGCCAAGATCTCGGACCCTACTACGAGCAGTACTTC
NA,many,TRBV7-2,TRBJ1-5,CASSFVHGQNQPQHF,TGTGCCAGCAGCTTTGTTCACGGCCAAAATCAGCCCCAGCATTTT
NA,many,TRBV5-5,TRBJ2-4,CASSLDQGKNIQYF,TGTGCCAGCAGCCTAGACCAGGGCAAAAACATTCAGTACTTC
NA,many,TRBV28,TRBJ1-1,CASSPGDKGHTEAFF,TGTGCCAGCAGTCCAGGGGATAAGGGTCACACTGAAGCTTTCTTT
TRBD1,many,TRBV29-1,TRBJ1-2,CSVTGTGNGYTF,TGCAGCGTGACCGGGACAGGGAATGGCTACACCTTC
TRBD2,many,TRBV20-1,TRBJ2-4,CSASRTSGGARNIQYF,TGCAGTGCTTCCCGGACTAGCGGGGGGGCTCGGAACATTCAGTACTTC
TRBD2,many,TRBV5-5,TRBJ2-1,CASSLGAGGNNEQFF,TGTGCCAGCAGCTTGGGGGCGGGGGGGAATAATGAGCAGTTCTTC
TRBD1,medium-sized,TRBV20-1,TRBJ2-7,CSAMRQGVYEQYF,TGCAGTGCCATGCGACAGGGGGTCTACGAGCAGTACTTC
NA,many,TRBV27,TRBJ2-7,CASSWASSYEQYF,TGTGCCAGCTCCTGGGCCAGCTCCTACGAGCAGTACTTC